This TCR beta chain was identified during a study of blood T cell repertoires in COVID-19. For the study at large: Samples representing acute and convalescent COVID-19 were sourced from the United States, Italy and Spain. T cells, B-cell-depleted T cells, or PBMCs supplied cDNA or gDNA.

Germline V gene data show CDR1 as MGHRA and CDR2 as YSYEKL. J was trimmed by 4 bases and V by 4 bases; bases with no gene match: 24. CDR3 length equals 22 residues. Study processing details: Quantification of nucleated cells was approximated via reference gene primer amplification. The protocol was immunoSEQ multiplex PCR, while the TCRdb copy is restricted to in-frame clones and leaves out a portion. The DNA was the basis for D and trimming; V, J and clone size are from that table. The sample includes about 110,000 clones, approximately 70% of them seen just once. This sequence originates from a man older than 75 with acute or convalescent COVID-19. V is TRBV4-1 and J is TRBJ2-7; 14 bases fit TRBD2. The specimen was peripheral blood. CDR3 DNA: TGCGCCAGCAGCCTCATAATTTCTCCCGTGACTAGCGGGAGGGGAAGGATATACGAGCAGTACTTC. Translating gives CASSLIISPVTSGRGRIYEQYF.